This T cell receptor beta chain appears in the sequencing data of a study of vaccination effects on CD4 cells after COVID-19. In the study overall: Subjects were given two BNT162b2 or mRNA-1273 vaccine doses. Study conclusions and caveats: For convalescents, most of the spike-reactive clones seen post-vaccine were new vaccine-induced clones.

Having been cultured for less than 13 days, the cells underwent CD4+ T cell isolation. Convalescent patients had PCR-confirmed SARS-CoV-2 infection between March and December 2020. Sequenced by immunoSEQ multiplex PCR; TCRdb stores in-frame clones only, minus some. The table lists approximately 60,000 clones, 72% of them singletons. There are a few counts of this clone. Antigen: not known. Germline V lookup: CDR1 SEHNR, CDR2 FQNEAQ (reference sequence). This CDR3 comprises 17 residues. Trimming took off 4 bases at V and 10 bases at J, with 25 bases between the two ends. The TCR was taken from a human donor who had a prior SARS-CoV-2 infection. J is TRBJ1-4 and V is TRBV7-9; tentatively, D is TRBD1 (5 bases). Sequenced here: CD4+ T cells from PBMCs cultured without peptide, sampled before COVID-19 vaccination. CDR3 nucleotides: TGTGCCAGCAGCTCATCGCCCAGGGAGGCCGGTGGAGGAAAACTGTTTTTT. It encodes CASSSSPREAGGGKLFF.